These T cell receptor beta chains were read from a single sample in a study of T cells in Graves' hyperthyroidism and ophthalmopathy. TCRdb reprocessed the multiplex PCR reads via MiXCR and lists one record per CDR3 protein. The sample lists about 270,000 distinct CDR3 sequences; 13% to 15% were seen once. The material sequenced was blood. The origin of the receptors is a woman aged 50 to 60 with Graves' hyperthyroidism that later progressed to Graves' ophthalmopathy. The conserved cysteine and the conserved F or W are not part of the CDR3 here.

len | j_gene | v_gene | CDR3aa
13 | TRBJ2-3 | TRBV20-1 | SAIALAGGADTQY
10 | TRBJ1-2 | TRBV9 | ASARDDYGYT
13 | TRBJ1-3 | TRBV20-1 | SARDDGQFGNTIY
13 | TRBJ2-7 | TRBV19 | ASSSQRRGFHEQY
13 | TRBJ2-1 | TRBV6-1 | ASRLGLAGVGEQF
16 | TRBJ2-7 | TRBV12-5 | ASGLARPLGGIPYEQY
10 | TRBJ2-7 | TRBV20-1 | SATWRPYEQY
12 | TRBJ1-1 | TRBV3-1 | ASSHRDRNGGAF
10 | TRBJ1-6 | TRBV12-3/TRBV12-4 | ASGDRGSPLH
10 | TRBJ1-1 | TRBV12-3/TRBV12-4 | ASSRERAEAF
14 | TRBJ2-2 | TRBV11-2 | ASSPTGGGNTGELF
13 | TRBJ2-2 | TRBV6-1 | ASSRGPLNTGELF
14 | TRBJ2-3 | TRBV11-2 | ASSFQEGYSTDTQY
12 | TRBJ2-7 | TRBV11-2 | ASSSRLASYEQY
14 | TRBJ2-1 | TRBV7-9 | ASSPRVASGYNEQF
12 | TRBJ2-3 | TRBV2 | ASSEALAGDTQY
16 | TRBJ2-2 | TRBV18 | ASSPPASGASVTGELF
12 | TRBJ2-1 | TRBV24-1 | ATSGRYLYNEQF
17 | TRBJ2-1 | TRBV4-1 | ASSLGLAGGPYTHNEQF
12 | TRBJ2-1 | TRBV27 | ASRIGAGDNEQF
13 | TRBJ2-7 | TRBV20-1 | SARGGTSGFYEQY
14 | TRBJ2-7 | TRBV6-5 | ASSSPGLAAAYEQY
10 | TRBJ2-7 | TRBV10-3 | AISVQADEQY
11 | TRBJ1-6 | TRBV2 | ASSESGTVFPH
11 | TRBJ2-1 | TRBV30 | AWDRASYNEQF
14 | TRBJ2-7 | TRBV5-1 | ASSLGGGLRGSEQY
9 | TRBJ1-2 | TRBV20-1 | SARDRTGYT
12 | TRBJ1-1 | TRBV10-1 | ASNSGTLNTEAF
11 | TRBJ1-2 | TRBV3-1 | ASSRGGDYGYT